The rows below give T cell receptor beta chains drawn from one sample of a study of cytomegalovirus exposure and HLA in healthy donors. The protocol was immunoSEQ multiplex PCR, while the TCRdb copy is restricted to in-frame clones and leaves out a portion. Among tens of thousands of clones listed, around three quarters were seen once. The source material was PBMCs. The receptor source for this set is a man aged 35 to 55 in good health and CMV-seronegative. CDR3s include the opening cysteine and the closing phenylalanine or tryptophan. Fields, in order: J gene, clone size, D gene, V gene, CDR3 DNA, CDR3 protein. A D gene is named only where the DNA matches it firmly. Part of the rows lack a size; the others show once, few, many or a class for expanded clones.

TRBJ2-1	NA	TRBD1	TRBV19	TGTGCCAGTAGTGTTCGGACAGGGGCGAGCAATGAGCAGTTCTTC	CASSVRTGASNEQFF
TRBJ2-5	NA	NA	TRBV7-6	TGTGCCAGCAGCGGAAGGAGGGCGGGGCAAGAGACCCAGTACTTC	CASSGRRAGQETQYF
TRBJ2-2	NA	NA	TRBV5-1	TGCGCCAGCAGCCCCTCAGTAGCGGACACCGGGGAGCTGTTTTTT	CASSPSVADTGELFF
TRBJ2-7	NA	NA	TRBV29-1	TGCAGCGTTCGAGTCGGGACCTACGAGCAGTACTTC	CSVRVGTYEQYF
TRBJ2-7	NA	TRBD1	TRBV5-1	TGCGCCAGCAGCACCCAGACAGGGATGGCCTACGAGCAGTACTTC	CASSTQTGMAYEQYF
TRBJ1-1	NA	TRBD1	TRBV6-5	TGTGCCAGCATCAAAGGGGGGACAGGGAGCACTGAAGCTTTCTTT	CASIKGGTGSTEAFF
TRBJ2-1	NA	TRBD2	TRBV19	TGTGCCAGTAGTATTCTAGCGGGAGGGCTGAATGAGCAGTTCTTC	CASSILAGGLNEQFF
TRBJ2-7	NA	NA	TRBV10-3	TGTGCCATCAGTGAGGGACAGGGAGGGTTCTACGAGCAGTACTTC	CAISEGQGGFYEQYF
TRBJ2-1	few	TRBD2	TRBV6-1	TGTGCCAGCAGCGTAGCGGGAGGGCCCTTCAATGAGCAGTTCTTC	CASSVAGGPFNEQFF
TRBJ2-7	NA	TRBD1	TRBV2	TGTGCCAGCAAGGACAGGGTATCCTACGAGCAGTACTTC	CASKDRVSYEQYF
TRBJ1-1	NA	NA	TRBV7-8	TGTGCCAGCAGCGGGGTAGGGCAGGGATGGAGGGACACTGAAGCTTTCTTT	CASSGVGQGWRDTEAFF
TRBJ2-7	NA	TRBD2	TRBV19	TGTGCCAGTAGTATCCTAGCGGGGGCCTACGAGCAGTACTTC	CASSILAGAYEQYF
TRBJ1-5	NA	TRBD1	TRBV6-6	TGTGCCAGCAGTAGGGACAGGGAGTCTAATCAGCCCCAGCATTTT	CASSRDRESNQPQHF
TRBJ2-3	NA	TRBD1	TRBV19	TGTGCCAGTAGTATCCGGGACAGGGTTGGGAGCACAGATACGCAGTATTTT	CASSIRDRVGSTDTQYF
TRBJ2-7	NA	TRBD1	TRBV29-1	TGCAGCGTTGACGGACAGGGTTTCCACGAGCAGTACTTC	CSVDGQGFHEQYF
TRBJ1-4	few	NA	TRBV7-2	TGTGCCAGCACCGAGGTGCCTGGTGCTAATGAAAAACTGTTTTTT	CASTEVPGANEKLFF
TRBJ1-1	NA	NA	TRBV5-1	TGCGCCAGCAGCTTAGAGACAGGCTACAACACTGAAGCTTTCTTT	CASSLETGYNTEAFF
TRBJ1-5	NA	TRBD1	TRBV28	TGTGCCAGCATCACCCTGGGACAGGGGGCGAAACAGCCCCAGCATTTT	CASITLGQGAKQPQHF
TRBJ2-2	NA	TRBD2	TRBV7-9	TGTGCCAGCAGCTCCTGGACTAGCGGGAGGTGGAACACCGGGGAGCTGTTTTTT	CASSSWTSGRWNTGELFF
TRBJ2-3	NA	TRBD2	TRBV18	TGTGCCAGCTCACCCAGCGTTAGCGGGAGCACAGATACGCAGTATTTT	CASSPSVSGSTDTQYF
TRBJ1-2	NA	NA	TRBV7-3	TGTGCCAGCAGCTTAACAGGGGCCTATGGCTACACCTTC	CASSLTGAYGYTF
TRBJ1-3	NA	NA	TRBV7-9	TGTGCCAGCAGCTTTCCCAGCGTAGAAAGAAACACCATATATTTT	CASSFPSVERNTIYF
TRBJ1-5	NA	TRBD1	TRBV19	TGTGCCAGTAGGGCCGCAGGGGGTAATATACAGCCCCAGCATTTT	CASRAAGGNIQPQHF
TRBJ1-1	few	TRBD1	TRBV29-1	TGCAGCGAGAAGGGGACAGGGAACACTGAAGCTTTCTTT	CSEKGTGNTEAFF
TRBJ1-5	NA	NA	TRBV4-1	TGCGCCAGCAGCCTAGAGGCCGGGGTTTCCCAGCCCCAGCATTTT	CASSLEAGVSQPQHF
TRBJ1-2	NA	TRBD1	TRBV18	TGTGCCAGCTCACCTATGATTTCACCGGGACAGTCCTATGGCTACACCTTC	CASSPMISPGQSYGYTF
TRBJ1-5	NA	TRBD1	TRBV15	TGTGCCACCAGCAGAGTACAGGGGCATCAGCCCCAGCATTTT	CATSRVQGHQPQHF
TRBJ2-1	once	TRBD2	TRBV5-1	TGCGCCAGCAGCTTGGAAGCTAGCGGGAGGGCCCTATTGAATGAGCAGTTCTTC	CASSLEASGRALLNEQFF
TRBJ2-5	NA	NA	TRBV18	TGTGCCAGCTCACGCCGGGAAGACCCGAAGACCCAGTACTTC	CASSRREDPKTQYF
TRBJ2-3	NA	NA	TRBV2	TGTGCCAGCAGTGAAGCTTGGGGGCGGACGCAGTATTTT	CASSEAWGRTQYF
TRBJ1-1	NA	TRBD1	TRBV28	TGTGCCAGCAGGGGGGGACAGGGGTTCCGATTGGCTTTCTTT	CASRGGQGFRLAFF
TRBJ1-2	once	TRBD1	TRBV7-9	TGTGCCAGCAGCGCCTTGCGGACAGGGGATAACTATGGCTACACCTTC	CASSALRTGDNYGYTF
TRBJ2-7	NA	NA	TRBV5-4	TGTGCCAGCAGCTTGCGGACAGACTCCTACGAGCAGTACTTC	CASSLRTDSYEQYF
TRBJ2-3	NA	TRBD2	TRBV7-8	TGTGCCAGCAGCCGGGAGGGGGATACGCAGTATTTT	CASSREGDTQYF
TRBJ2-3	NA	NA	TRBV6-6	TGTGCCAGCAGTTCTAGGCCCCTTAGCACAGATACGCAGTATTTT	CASSSRPLSTDTQYF
TRBJ1-3	NA	NA	TRBV5-6	TGTGCCAGCAGCTTGGAATTTACAGGCGCCGACTCTGGAAACACCATATATTTT	CASSLEFTGADSGNTIYF
TRBJ2-5	NA	TRBD2	TRBV27	TGTGCCAGCAGTTTATTAGGCGGGACTAGCGGGAGTGCGGAGACCCAGTACTTC	CASSLLGGTSGSAETQYF
TRBJ2-7	NA	TRBD1	TRBV7-8	TGTGCCAGCAGCTCAACCCGACAGGGACACTACGAGCAGTACTTC	CASSSTRQGHYEQYF
TRBJ1-2	NA	NA	TRBV30	TGTGCCTGGAGTAACGGGGGTGATTATGGCTACACCTTC	CAWSNGGDYGYTF
TRBJ2-6	few	NA	TRBV6-5	TGTGCCAGCAGTTACTTGAAACTCTCTGGGGCCAACGTCCTGACTTTC	CASSYLKLSGANVLTF
TRBJ2-2	NA	TRBD2	TRBV6-4	TGTGCCAGCAAAACGCAAGCGGGGGCCAACACCGGGGAGCTGTTTTTT	CASKTQAGANTGELFF
TRBJ2-1	NA	TRBD2	TRBV5-6	TGTGCCAGCAGCTTATGGACTAGCGGGAGTAATGAGCAGTTCTTC	CASSLWTSGSNEQFF
TRBJ2-7	NA	TRBD2	TRBV27	TGTGCCAGCAGTCGACCGGGACTAGCGGGCCACGAGCAGTACTTC	CASSRPGLAGHEQYF
TRBJ2-1	NA	TRBD2	TRBV7-3	TGTGCCAGCAGCTTGGGTCTAGCGGGGAGCTCCTACAATGAGCAGTTCTTC	CASSLGLAGSSYNEQFF
TRBJ1-1	few	NA	TRBV5-4	TGTGCCAGCAGCTTGGGGGGCGTTGGCACTGAAGCTTTCTTT	CASSLGGVGTEAFF
TRBJ2-2	NA	TRBD2	TRBV28	TGTGCCGCCGGAGGTAGCGGGAGCCCCCGTGGCGGGGAGCTGTTTTTT	CAAGGSGSPRGGELFF
TRBJ1-5	NA	TRBD1	TRBV5-4	TGTGCCAGCAGCTCGATGGACAGGGGATATAGCAATCAGCCCCAGCATTTT	CASSSMDRGYSNQPQHF
TRBJ1-2	NA	NA	TRBV6-5	TGTGCCAGCAGTCCACTCACAGGAGTCAACTATGGCTACACCTTC	CASSPLTGVNYGYTF